This paragraph covers one TCR beta chain sequence. The antigen is undetermined. CDR1 is MNHEY and CDR2 is SMNVEV in the germline V gene (reference sequence). CDR3 length equals 14 residues. V was clipped by 5 bases and J by 7 bases, with 15 bases between them. Naive CD8 T cells were picked out by sorting for CD8+CD4-CCR7+CD45RA+. In TCRdb, the PCR reads were re-called with MiXCR into one record per CDR3 protein. The data contain hundreds of thousands of distinct CDR3 sequences, around 21% of them seen just once; the ten biggest clones take up under 0.95%. The sample belongs to a study of molecular identifiers for immune sequencing clone quantification. General study results and limits: More than 97% of effector molecules, versus under 1% of naive-cell molecules, belonged to clones above 20 RNA copies.

Sequenced: naive CD8+ T cells from blood, with Jurkat cell RNA spiked in. Regarding subset: FACS-sorted CD8+CD4-CCR7+CD45RA+ naive T cells. The TCR originated in a human donor in good health. Some libraries in this study had Jurkat cell RNA spiked in. The chain employs TRBV27 and TRBJ1-5; D is undetermined. The DNA of the CDR3 is TGTGCCAGCAGTCCCTCGTGGCCGAACCAGCCCCAGCATTTT. This codes for CASSPSWPNQPQHF.